This T cell receptor (beta chain) was profiled in a study of cytomegalovirus exposure and HLA in healthy donors. Whole-study context: The 100 to 150 validation repertoires matched the roughly 650 first-cohort repertoires in platform, a later analysis reported.

Assay: immunoSEQ multiplex PCR; the TCRdb copy retains only in-frame clones and omits some. The sample lists fewer than 150,000 clones, about nine tenths occurring once. CDR1 is SQVTM and CDR2 is ANQGSEA in the germline V gene. This CDR3 is 16 amino acids long. With 7 bases clipped from V and 1 base from J, the junction kept 14 bases outside the gene matches. Regarding the study as a whole: The study labeled fewer than 200 TCR beta chains cytomegalovirus-associated.

Concerning this clone: The antigen is unknown.

The sequence came from a man aged 18 to 30 in good health and CMV-seropositive. Sequencing was carried out using PBMCs. The chain couples TRBV29-1 to TRBJ1-2, with TRBD1 matching over 8 bases. The CDR3 region has the DNA TGCAGCGCCCTAACCCGGGGGACAGGATTTAACTATGGCTACACCTTC. Its translation: CSALTRGTGFNYGYTF.